This T cell receptor (beta chain) was identified during a study of human T cells and chemical hapten exposure. Time point: pre-sensitization, week 0. Treatment: therapeutic diphenylcyclopropenone sensitization with weekly scalp DPC. There are 14 residues in the CDR3. V was trimmed by 5 bases and J by 6 bases, leaving 16 bases between them. Germline V CDR1 and CDR2: SGHTA, FQGNSA. TCRdb independently ran MiXCR on the RACE reads; one entry per CDR3 protein. The table lists roughly 64,000 distinct CDR3 sequences, approximately 11% of them singletons, with about 4% in the top ten. General study points: Alopecia affecting every donor means their immune response may not match healthy people's. Once DPC sensitization occurred, TCRs above 1 in 1000 frequency showed no change.

As to this clonotype: The target antigen is unknown.

The TCR originated in a middle-aged woman with alopecia areata. Some clones in this sample may be carry-over from other donors' samples. V gene TRBV7-2 combines with J gene TRBJ1-1; possible D gene TRBD1, 5 bases. The sample was whole blood, taken in connection with sensitization to the hapten diphenylcyclopropenone (DPC). CDR3 nucleotide sequence: TGTGCCAGCAGCATCGGGGGAGGGGTGGCTGAAGCTTTCTTT. Encoded protein: CASSIGGGVAEAFF.